Listed here are 12 T cell receptor beta chains from one sample, sequenced in a study of cytomegalovirus exposure and HLA in healthy donors. The PCR contained 60 Vbeta and 13 Jbeta primers. The data were produced by immunoSEQ multiplex PCR, yet TCRdb's version contains in-frame clones alone and is incomplete. The sample has more than 110,000 clones; about 80% are singletons. Sequencing was done on a sample of PBMCs. These receptors were collected from a middle-aged man in good health and CMV-seropositive.

This clone has only a few counts. The chain employs TRBV10-3 and TRBJ2-7, with D perhaps TRBD1 (5 bases). Germline V gene data show CDR1 as ENHRY and CDR2 as SYGVKD. Trimming left V 3 bases short and J 0 bases short, with 12 bases between. There are 15 residues in the CDR3. CDR3 sequence reads: CAISDYDRASYEQYF. As DNA, the CDR3 is TGTGCCATCAGTGATTACGACAGAGCCTCCTACGAGCAGTACTTC.

The CDR3 sequence: CASSSPASGSTDTQYF. The CDR3 DNA sequence: TGTGCCAGCAGTTCGCCGGCTAGCGGGAGTACAGATACGCAGTATTTT. This chain joins TRBV6-5 and TRBJ2-3; 10 nucleotides align to TRBD2. Germline V gene lookup returns CDR1 MNHEY and CDR2 SVGAGI. This CDR3 spans 16 amino acids. V dropped 4 bases and J dropped 3; count of bases not matched to a gene: 7.

This chain uses TRBV9 with TRBJ2-7, with no clear D. The CDR3 covers 12 residues. V dropped 4 bases and J dropped 2 bases, with 7 bases sitting between them. The germline V gene has CDR1 SGDLS and CDR2 YYNGEE. The CDR3, as DNA: TGTGCCAGCAGCCCCTCCCCCTACGAGCAGTACTTC. Amino acids: CASSPSPYEQYF. Filled out from reference TRBV9 and TRBJ2-7, the complete variable domain reads DSGVTQTPKHLITATGQRVTLRCSPRSGDLSVYWYQQSLDQGLQFLIQYYNGEERAKGNILERFSAQQFPDLHSELNLSSLELGDSALYFCASSPSPYEQYFGPGTRLTVT.

This chain links TRBV11-3 with TRBJ2-5; no clear D gene. The V end was cut by 5 bases, the J end by 1 base, with 8 bases between. The CDR3 length is 13 residues. Germline V gene data show CDR1 as SGHNT and CDR2 as YENEEA. CDR3 loop: CASSPSSQETQYF. The CDR3 DNA follows: TGTGCCAGCAGCCCCTCGTCCCAAGAGACCCAGTACTTC.

The V and J genes are TRBV7-3 and TRBJ1-1; possibly TRBD1 for D (6 bases). V was cut by 7 bases and J by 1 base, with 10 bases left in between. Germline V gene lookup returns CDR1 SGHTA and CDR2 FQGTGA. This CDR3 has 13 amino acids. The CDR3 reads CASKLTGNTEAFF. DNA for the CDR3: TGTGCCAGCAAACTGACAGGGAACACTGAAGCTTTCTTT. Supplemented by reference TRBV7-3 and TRBJ1-1, the full variable domain reads GAGVSQTPSNKVTEKGKYVELRCDPISGHTALYWYRQSLGQGPEFLIYFQGTGAADDSGLPNDRFFAVRPEGSVSTLKIQRTERGDSAVYLCASKLTGNTEAFFGQGTRLTVV.

The gene calls are TRBV2 and TRBJ2-7; 8 bases agree with TRBD1. The V gene's germline CDR1 is SNHLY and CDR2 FYNNEI. The junction had 4 bases not matched to a gene; V was cut back by 6 bases and J by 3 bases. The CDR3 loop spans 13 amino acids. CDR3 protein: CASSGTGGYEQYF. CDR3 DNA: TGTGCCAGCAGCGGGACAGGAGGCTACGAGCAGTACTTC.

This clone has only one observation. The CDR3 loop is CASSYDRGRTYEQYF. The CDR3, as DNA: TGTGCCAGCAGTTACGACAGGGGTAGGACCTACGAGCAGTACTTC. The V and J genes are TRBV6-5 and TRBJ2-7; 8 bases line up with TRBD1. The V and J ends lost 2 bases and 2 bases, in that order; junction bases with no gene match: 5. The length of the CDR3 is 15 residues. Germline V gives CDR1 MNHEY, CDR2 SVGAGI.

This sequence joins TRBV2 and TRBJ1-6; TRBD1 matches at 8 bases. From germline, CDR1 is SNHLY and CDR2 FYNNEI. CDR3 length: 15 amino acids. The V and J ends lost 7 bases and 8 bases, in that order; junction bases with no gene match: 10. CDR3 sequence: CASMLRTGLYSPLHF. The DNA of the CDR3 is TGTGCCAGCATGCTCCGGACAGGGCTATATTCACCCCTCCACTTT.

The chain recombines TRBV7-9 with TRBJ2-7; 9 bases align to TRBD1. J lost 0 bases, V lost 5 bases, and 11 bases had no gene match. Germline V gene lookup returns CDR1 SEHNR and CDR2 FQNEAQ (reference sequence). The CDR3 totals 17 residues. The CDR3 DNA sequence: TGTGCCAGCAGCCCCCCATCGGGACAGGGAAACTCCTACGAGCAGTACTTC. Residues: CASSPPSGQGNSYEQYF.

In its sample, this clone was seen once. The rearrangement joins TRBV5-1 to TRBJ1-4; 7 bases are a match to TRBD1. This CDR3 contains 16 residues. Germline V lookup: CDR1 SGHRS, CDR2 YFSETQ. The trim removed 4 bases at V and 0 bases at J, leaving 6 bases unmatched. CDR3 in amino acids: CASSPGQVATNEKLFF. The CDR3 DNA follows: TGCGCCAGCAGCCCCGGACAGGTAGCAACTAATGAAAAACTGTTTTTT.

V usage is TRBV18 and J usage is TRBJ1-2, with 9 bases aligning to TRBD1. CDR3 length equals 16 residues. V was clipped by 3 bases and J by 0 bases; unmatched bases: 5. Germline CDR1 reads KGHSH; CDR2 reads LQKENI. The CDR3: CASSPGTGTANYGYTF. In nucleotides, the CDR3 is TGTGCCAGCTCACCGGGGACAGGGACCGCTAACTATGGCTACACCTTC.

The J gene is TRBJ1-1, the V gene TRBV5-6; the match to TRBD1 covers 8 bases. Trimming took 4 bases from V and 6 from J; bases not matched to a gene: 8. The CDR3 totals 14 residues. CDR1 is SGHDT and CDR2 is YYEEEE in the germline V gene. In nucleotides, the CDR3 is TGTGCCAGCAGCAACCCGCTACAGGGGGCTGAAGCTTTCTTT. Amino acids: CASSNPLQGAEAFF.